The sequence of this T cell receptor (beta chain) was determined in a study of blood T cell repertoires in COVID-19. Study summary: PBMCs, B-cell-depleted T cells, or T cells were the source of the cDNA or gDNA that made up the material.

Authors' data handling: By means of reference gene primer amplification, nucleated cell counts were estimated. The repertoire was sequenced with immunoSEQ multiplex PCR; TCRdb's copy has only in-frame clones and lacks some. For V, J and clone size, that table is used; D and trimming come from the DNA. The data hold some 97,000 clones, with less than 90% observed a single time. This clone was observed a single time. The CDR3 consists of 15 residues. Trimming left V 6 bases short and J 2 bases short, with 14 bases between. CDR1 is SGHVT, CDR2 SQSDAQ, per germline. The TCR comes from a man younger than 40 in a cohort sampled during active COVID-19. Sequencing input: peripheral blood. This chain uses TRBV7-4 with TRBJ2-1; no clear D gene. CDR3 nucleotides: TGTGCCAGCAGACCTAACGGGTGTCCCTACAATGAGCAGTTCTTC. Protein: CASRPNGCPYNEQFF.